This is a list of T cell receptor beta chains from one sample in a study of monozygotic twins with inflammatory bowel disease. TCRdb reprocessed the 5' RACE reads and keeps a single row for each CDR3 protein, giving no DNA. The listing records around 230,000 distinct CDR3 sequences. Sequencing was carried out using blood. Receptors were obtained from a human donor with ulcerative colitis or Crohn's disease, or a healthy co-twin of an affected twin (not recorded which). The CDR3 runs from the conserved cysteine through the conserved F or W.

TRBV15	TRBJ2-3	CATRRTGGITDTQYF
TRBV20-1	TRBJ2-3	CSARDSGGVGGGTDTQYF
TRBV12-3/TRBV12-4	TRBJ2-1	CASSSGTSVHEQFF
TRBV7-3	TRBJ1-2	CASSLTSRANYGYTF
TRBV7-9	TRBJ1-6	CASSLRGRGSPLHF
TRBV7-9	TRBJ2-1	CASSLLENNEQFF
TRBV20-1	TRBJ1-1	CSAKGWGTNTEAFF
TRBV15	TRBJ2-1	CATSRDAGTGVTNEQFF
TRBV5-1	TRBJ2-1	CASSTRQSYNEQFF
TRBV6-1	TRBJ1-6	CASSNEIGHNSPLHF
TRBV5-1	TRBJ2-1	CASMGARTGDEQFF
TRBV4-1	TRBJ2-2	CASSQGTSLPGELFF
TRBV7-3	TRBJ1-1	CASSLKAGGPAFF
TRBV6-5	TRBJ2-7	CASSSARVRSQTYEQYF
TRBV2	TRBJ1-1	CASSERGPEAFF
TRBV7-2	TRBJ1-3	CASSPGRTSGNTIYF
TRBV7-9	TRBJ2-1	CASIRAGYSYNEQFF
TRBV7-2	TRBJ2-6	CASSRSSGANVLTF
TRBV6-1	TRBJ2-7	CASSRRYRDGPYEQYF
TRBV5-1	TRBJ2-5	CASNLGGLQETQYF